This T cell receptor beta chain was sequenced during a study of monozygotic twins with inflammatory bowel disease. This CDR3 is 17 amino acids long. Germline V lookup: CDR1 SGHVS, CDR2 FQNEAQ. TCRdb re-called the 5' RACE reads; every CDR3 protein appears as one record, without DNA. Its table records just over 300,000 distinct CDR3 sequences. The sample comprised blood. This receptor was taken from a human donor with ulcerative colitis or Crohn's disease, or a healthy co-twin of an affected twin (not recorded which). The rearrangement joins TRBV7-8 to TRBJ1-2. The CDR3 protein is CASSLHLTPPPNYGYTF.